A single sample gave rise to the 20 T cell receptor beta chains below, sequenced in a study of regulatory T cells in long-lasting Graves disease. The authors built TCR beta libraries using iRepertoire HTBI primers and Arm-PCR of CDR3 regions. TCRdb redid the calling of the multiplex PCR reads with MiXCR, one entry per CDR3 protein. The sample has about 420,000 distinct CDR3 sequences, 20% to 25% seen once. Time point indicated: persistent/refractory GD, antithyroid drugs over 5 years with positive TRAb. Scientists built the TCR library using RNA that was extracted from PBMCs. The material sequenced was peripheral blood mononuclear cells (PBMCs), taken when the disease was refractory, from a patient treated with antithyroid drugs. The receptors stem from a female donor with Graves disease.

V usage is TRBV3-1 and J usage is TRBJ1-3; D is unresolved. CDR3 size: 16 residues. Germline V gene lookup returns CDR1 LGHDT and CDR2 YNNKEL (reference sequence). V gave up 0 bases and J gave up 2 bases, with 11 bases separating them. The CDR3 spells CASSQDLPGTGNTIYF. The CDR3 DNA reads TGTGCCAGCAGCCAAGATCTTCCGGGGACTGGAAACACCATATATTTT.

As to this clonotype: Just one base apart from a much larger clone, this may be a read error. The chain has TRBV6-5 and TRBJ1-4; D possibly corresponds to TRBD1 (5 bases). V was clipped by 0 bases and J by 6 bases, with 11 bases between them. Per the germline V gene, CDR1 is MNHEY and CDR2 is SVGAGI. The CDR3 loop spans 15 amino acids. CDR3 bases: TGTGCCAGCAGTTACTCGACAGTTTCAGATGAAAAACTGTTTTTT. Translating gives CASSYSTVSDEKLFF.

The chain has TRBV6-5 and TRBJ2-4, with a weak D call TRBD1 (6 bases). The CDR3 has 16 residues. CDR1 is MNHEY and CDR2 is SVGAGI in the germline V gene. Trimming took off 0 bases at V and 6 bases at J, with 15 bases between the two ends. In nucleotides, the CDR3 is TGTGCCAGCAGTTACTCGTGGGGGCCCGGCGGAAACATTCAGTACTTC. It specifies CASSYSWGPGGNIQYF.

The table lists this clonotype with many counts. CDR3 region: CASSLQRQGAYGYTF. In DNA form, the CDR3 reads TGTGCCAGCAGCTTGCAGAGACAGGGGGCGTACGGCTACACCTTC. This sequence joins TRBV7-9 and TRBJ1-2, with 10 positions matching TRBD1. Germline V gives CDR1 SEHNR, CDR2 FQNEAQ (reference sequence). This CDR3 spans 15 amino acids. Trimming cost V 3 bases and J 8 bases; bases outside gene matches: 9.

This clonotype occurred many times. This chain uses TRBV28 with TRBJ2-7, with 15 bases identical to TRBD2. After removal of 6 bases from V and 5 bases from J, the junction contained 5 bases not matched to a gene. CDR1 is MDHEN, CDR2 SYDVKM, per germline. This CDR3 contains 15 residues. CDR3 DNA sequence: TGTGCCAGCAGGCCGGGGACTAGCGGGAGGAACGAGCAGTACTTC. It translates to CASRPGTSGRNEQYF.

This sequence joins TRBV5-4 and TRBJ2-5; D tentatively fits TRBD1 or TRBD2 (5 bases each). This CDR3 is built from 14 residues. Germline V CDR1 and CDR2: SGHNT, YYREEE (reference sequence). Trimming took off 3 bases at V and 1 base at J, with 10 bases between the two ends. CDR3 DNA: TGTGCCAGCAGCTGGGGACCGACCCAAGAGACCCAGTACTTC. The encoded protein is CASSWGPTQETQYF. Using reference TRBV5-4 and TRBJ2-5 for the parts outside the CDR3, the full variable domain is ETGVTQSPTHLIKTRGQQVTLRCSSQSGHNTVSWYQQALGQGPQFIFQYYREEENGRGNFPPRFSGLQFPNYSSELNVNALELDDSALYLCASSWGPTQETQYFGPGTRLLVL.

This clonotype was counted ten times or more. The CDR3, as DNA: TGTGCCAGCAGCTTAGAGGGACTAGCGGAGAGCGAGCAGTACTTC. Translated, it gives CASSLEGLAESEQYF. The chain recombines TRBV11-2 with TRBJ2-7, with 11 bases fitting TRBD2. Trimming took 0 bases from V and 6 from J; bases not matched to a gene: 4. CDR3 length: 15 residues. Germline CDR1 is SGHAT and CDR2 is FQNNGV.

The sample holds one count of this clonotype. J is TRBJ1-6 and V is TRBV7-6; D gene uncertain. Trimming removed 5 bases from V and 7 bases from J, with 12 bases in between. The germline gives CDR1 SGHVS, CDR2 FNYEAQ. The CDR3 is 14 residues long. The CDR3 spells CASSAARTNSPLHF. CDR3 in DNA: TGTGCCAGCAGCGCCGCACGGACCAATTCACCCCTCCACTTT.

This clonotype was observed at least ten times. The gene calls are TRBV24-1 and TRBJ2-1, with 11 bases matching TRBD1. V trimming: 4 bases; J trimming: 7 bases; junction bases outside the gene matches: 5. CDR1 is KGHDR and CDR2 is SFDVKD in the germline V gene. The CDR3 covers 15 residues. This CDR3 is CATSDRTGGRNEQFF. The CDR3 bases are TGTGCCACCAGTGACCGGACAGGGGGCAGAAATGAGCAGTTCTTC.

This clonotype was seen repeatedly, ten times or more. The CDR3 bases are TGCGCCAGCAGCTTGGAGGGAGCGAATGAAAAACTGTTTTTT. Residues: CASSLEGANEKLFF. V and J are TRBV5-1 and TRBJ1-4; unclear D gene. The CDR3 contains 14 residues. Germline V gene data show CDR1 as SGHRS and CDR2 as YFSETQ. V was pared by 0 bases and J by 5 bases, with 8 bases between. Based on the CDR3 plus reference TRBV5-1 and TRBJ1-4, the full variable domain is KAGVTQTPRYLIKTRGQQVTLSCSPISGHRSVSWYQQTPGQGLQFLFEYFSETQRNKGNFPGRFSGRQFSNSRSEMNVSTLELGDSALYLCASSLEGANEKLFFGSGTQLSVL.

This clonotype was picked up a small number of times. The rearrangement joins TRBV19 to TRBJ1-2; D possibly corresponds to TRBD1 (5 bases). Germline CDR1 reads LNHDA; CDR2 reads SQIVND (reference sequence). The V end was cut by 2 bases, the J end by 3 bases, with 10 bases between. CDR3 length equals 14 residues. The CDR3 loop reads CASSITGSDYGYTF. CDR3 DNA: TGTGCCAGTAGTATAACAGGTTCGGACTATGGCTACACCTTC. Full variable domain (remainder filled in from reference TRBV19 and TRBJ1-2): DGGITQSPKYLFRKEGQNVTLSCEQNLNHDAMYWYRQDPGQGLRLIYYSQIVNDFQKGDIAEGYSVSREKKESFPLTVTSAQKNPTAFYLCASSITGSDYGYTFGSGTRLTVV.

The CDR3 region is CASSLTGVGQGNQPQHF. DNA of the CDR3: TGTGCCAGCAGCCTGACTGGAGTTGGGCAGGGCAATCAGCCCCAGCATTTT. V and J are TRBV7-8 and TRBJ1-5, with D hard to call. This CDR3 is 17 amino acids long. The germline V gene encodes CDR1 SGHVS and CDR2 FQNEAQ. Trimming took off 5 bases at V and 2 bases at J, with 19 bases between the two ends.

This clonotype was found many times. V gene TRBV7-2 combines with J gene TRBJ2-7, with 9 bases matching TRBD2. Germline-derived CDR1 and CDR2 are SGHTA and FQGNSA. J gave up 6 bases and V 1 base, and 7 bases lay outside the gene matches. The CDR3 is 15 residues long. The CDR3 nucleotides read TGTGCCAGCAGCTTAGATCCCCTGACTAGCGGCGAGCAGTACTTC. The encoded protein is CASSLDPLTSGEQYF.

The chain couples TRBV29-1 to TRBJ2-7; the D gene could be TRBD1 or TRBD2 (6 bases each). Trimming shortened V by 4 bases and J by 2 bases, and 18 bases separated the two germline ends. Per germline, CDR1 SQVTM and CDR2 ANQGSEA. The CDR3 runs to 15 residues. The CDR3 bases are TGCAGCGTTGGAGGGGGGCTGGGGGGAGCCTACGAGCAGTACTTC. It yields the protein CSVGGGLGGAYEQYF.

This chain connects TRBV6-1 to TRBJ2-2; D gene ambiguous. Germline CDR1 is MNHNS and CDR2 is SASEGT. Trimming cost V 6 bases and J 4 bases, with 18 bases left between them. The length of the CDR3 is 16 residues. CDR3 nucleotides: TGTGCCAGCAGCCCAGCTGCCCGACTGGCCACCGGGGAGCTGTTTTTT. Translation gives CASSPAARLATGELFF.

V gene TRBV7-8 combines with J gene TRBJ2-5; 10 bases map to TRBD1. The CDR3 contains 17 residues. CDR1 SGHVS and CDR2 FQNEAQ come from the germline V gene. Trimming cost V 1 base and J 6 bases; bases outside gene matches: 11. The CDR3 nucleotides read TGTGCCAGCAGCTTAGGGCCCGCGACAGGGGGCGCAAAGACCCAGTACTTC. It yields the protein CASSLGPATGGAKTQYF.

This clonotype was picked up a small number of times. This chain joins TRBV29-1 and TRBJ2-2; no firm D call. The CDR3 totals 13 residues. Germline V CDR1 and CDR2: SQVTM, ANQGSEA. The V end lost 6 bases, the J end lost 4 bases, and 12 bases lay between the germline ends. Written as DNA, the CDR3 is TGCAGCGTCCGCCTTGTGGTCACCGGGGAGCTGTTTTTT. Its translation: CSVRLVVTGELFF.

This CDR3 is CASSRQGSDTQYF. The CDR3 nucleotides are TGTGCCAGCAGTCGTCAGGGTTCAGATACGCAGTATTTT. The genes are TRBV7-2 and TRBJ2-3; weak D call: TRBD1 (5 bases). The CDR3 consists of 13 residues. Trimming pared 6 bases from V and 4 bases from J, leaving 11 bases between. Per the germline V gene, CDR1 is SGHTA and CDR2 is FQGNSA.

This clonotype was seen many times. V usage is TRBV28 and J usage is TRBJ1-2; 7 bases line up with TRBD1. This CDR3 comprises 12 residues. V lost 11 bases and J lost 4; bases outside the gene matches: 7. Germline V lookup: CDR1 MDHEN, CDR2 SYDVKM. The CDR3 DNA is TGTGCCGGCTCGACAGGGACCTATGGCTACACCTTC. This codes for CAGSTGTYGYTF.

This clonotype showed up just a few times. The rearrangement uses TRBV20-1 and TRBJ2-7; 9 bases line up with TRBD2. After removal of 2 bases from V and 6 bases from J, the junction contained 14 bases not matched to a gene. This CDR3 comprises 16 residues. Per the germline V gene, CDR1 is DFQATT and CDR2 is SNEGSKA (reference sequence). The CDR3 nucleotides read TGCAGTGCTAGATCCCTCGGACTAGCGAGGTCCGCCGAGCAGTACTTC. Translation: CSARSLGLARSAEQYF.